What follows describes a single T cell receptor beta chain. The data were obtained in a study of response to subunit inactivated influenza vaccine. V trimming: 6 bases; J trimming: 7 bases; junction bases outside the gene matches: 10. The CDR3 extends over 13 amino acids. In germline, CDR1 is DFQATT, CDR2 SNEGSKA (reference sequence). TCRdb reanalysed the RT-PCR reads using MiXCR and keeps one entry per CDR3 protein. The sample lists about 540,000 distinct CDR3 sequences; roughly 25% were seen once. The sample also formed part of further work on T cells expressing NK-cell markers. Per that study: UMIs were included in TCR beta cDNA generated by 5'RACE template switching.

The J gene is TRBJ2-5, the V gene TRBV20-1; 8 bases are a match to TRBD2. Sequencing was performed on CD4+ T cells sorted from PBMCs, taken 11 to 12 days after vaccination. The receptor was derived from a man aged 50 to 60 who received an inactivated influenza vaccine. The CDR3 spells CSATLAVGGTQYF. In nucleotides, the CDR3 is TGCAGTGCCACACTAGCGGTGGGAGGGACCCAGTACTTC.